These 14 T cell receptor beta chains were sequenced from one sample in a study of blood T cell repertoires in COVID-19. This table comes from immunoSEQ multiplex PCR, and its TCRdb copy is limited to in-frame clones, with some not included. There are about 320,000 clones in the sample; roughly 88% occur only once, and around 5% lies in the top ten. Sequencing was carried out using PBMCs or T cells enriched from blood (not recorded which). Source of these receptors: a man aged 25-45 years who had recovered from COVID-19.

This clone came up once. The chain is built from TRBV9 and TRBJ2-2; a possible D gene is TRBD1 (6 bases). The CDR3 sequence is 15 residues long. Trimming shortened V by 4 bases and J by 5 bases, and 15 bases separated the two germline ends. The germline CDR1 and CDR2 sequences are SGDLS and YYNGEE. This CDR3 is CASSTYRVGTGELFF. CDR3 DNA: TGTGCCAGCAGCACCTACAGGGTCGGGACCGGGGAGCTGTTTTTT.

The V gene is TRBV18, the J gene TRBJ1-2; D is possibly TRBD1 (5 bases). From germline, CDR1 is KGHSH and CDR2 LQKENI. V gave up 0 bases and J gave up 10 bases, with 15 bases separating them. The CDR3 is 14 amino acids. In DNA form, the CDR3 reads TGTGCCAGCTCACCACCGAGCAGGGACTTTGACTACACCTTC. It is translated as CASSPPSRDFDYTF.

Of note for this clone: This specimen includes other DNA sequences encoding the same CDR3. The chain joins TRBV7-9 to TRBJ1-2; D unclear. The CDR3 sequence is 12 residues long. CDR1 and CDR2 from the germline V gene are SEHNR and FQNEAQ (reference sequence). Between the trimmed V and J ends, which lost 3 bases and 6 bases, there was a span of 8 bases. DNA of the CDR3: TGTGCCAGCAGCTTCAGTGGAGATGGCTACACCTTC. Translation: CASSFSGDGYTF. Combining the CDR3 with reference TRBV7-9 and TRBJ1-2 gives the whole variable domain DTGVSQNPRHKITKRGQNVTFRCDPISEHNRLYWYRQTLGQGPEFLTYFQNEAQLEKSRLLSDRFSAERPKGSFSTLEIQRTEQGDSAMYLCASSFSGDGYTFGSGTRLTVV.

The chain employs TRBV15 and TRBJ2-5; 7 bases align to TRBD1. This CDR3 region has 13 residues. The germline gives CDR1 LNHNV, CDR2 YYDKDF (reference sequence). V trimming: 5 bases; J trimming: 6 bases; junction bases outside the gene matches: 6. CDR3 loop: CATSGTGEKTQYF. The CDR3, as DNA: TGTGCCACCAGCGGAACAGGGGAAAAGACCCAGTACTTC.

This chain uses TRBV4-2 with TRBJ1-1; 7 nucleotides match TRBD1. This CDR3 is 17 amino acids long. V gave up 0 bases and J gave up 0 bases; unmatched junction bases: 7. The germline CDR1 and CDR2 sequences are LGHNA and YNFKEQ. The CDR3 reads CASSQEVGQPMNTEAFF. CDR3 coding DNA: TGTGCCAGCAGCCAAGAAGTGGGACAGCCTATGAACACTGAAGCTTTCTTT.

This clone was detected only once. The sample has other DNA sequences that encode this CDR3 too. The chain combines TRBV28 with TRBJ1-3; D perhaps matches TRBD1 (5 bases). From germline, CDR1 is MDHEN and CDR2 SYDVKM. Trimming took 4 bases from V and 0 from J, leaving 7 bases between them. There are 14 residues in the CDR3. The CDR3 nucleotides are TGTGCCAGCAGTTCTACAGGCTCTGGAAACACCATATATTTT. This translates into CASSSTGSGNTIYF.

V is TRBV5-5 and J is TRBJ2-1; TRBD2 aligns across 7 bases. The trim removed 0 bases at V and 2 bases at J, leaving 2 bases unmatched. The CDR3 has 15 amino acids. CDR1 and CDR2 (germline): SGHKS, YYEKEE (reference sequence). CDR3 sequence (DNA): TGTGCCAGCAGCTTGGGAGCGGGGACCTACAATGAGCAGTTCTTC. Translation: CASSLGAGTYNEQFF.

In the case of this clone: The same CDR3 can be traced to other DNA sequences in this sample. The genes are TRBV18 and TRBJ2-7; a possible D gene is TRBD2 (6 bases). This CDR3 spans 14 amino acids. Germline CDR1 is KGHSH and CDR2 is LQKENI. V was trimmed by 5 bases and J by 0 bases, leaving 11 bases between them. The CDR3 is CASSAGLVSYEQYF. The CDR3 nucleotides read TGTGCCAGCTCAGCGGGGTTGGTCTCCTACGAGCAGTACTTC. Full variable domain (outside the CDR3, taken from reference TRBV18 and TRBJ2-7): NAGVMQNPRHLVRRRGQEARLRCSPMKGHSHVYWYRQLPEEGLKFMVYLQKENIIDESGMPKERFSAEFPKEGPSILRIQQVVRGDSAAYFCASSAGLVSYEQYFGPGTRLTVT.

This clone was picked up one time. V usage is TRBV27 and J usage is TRBJ1-2; possible D gene TRBD1, 6 bases. The CDR3 spans 15 residues. V was clipped by 5 bases and J by 5 bases, with 18 bases between them. Germline-derived CDR1 and CDR2 are MNHEY and SMNVEV (reference sequence). The CDR3 sequence: CASSPTGGASYGYTF. CDR3 DNA sequence: TGTGCCAGCAGTCCGACAGGCGGTGCGTCTTATGGCTACACCTTC.

The V gene is TRBV27, the J gene TRBJ1-1; TRBD1 matches at 7 bases. With V trimmed by 7 bases and J by 6 bases, 11 bases remained unmatched. CDR3 length: 14 residues. The germline gives CDR1 MNHEY, CDR2 SMNVEV (reference sequence). CDR3 DNA sequence: TGTGCCAGCAACTCGGGACAGCGCTTATCTGAAGCTTTCTTT. It specifies CASNSGQRLSEAFF.

This chain joins TRBV7-9 and TRBJ2-3; the match to TRBD2 covers 8 bases. Germline V lookup: CDR1 SEHNR, CDR2 FQNEAQ (reference sequence). Trimming took 7 bases from V and 1 from J; bases not matched to a gene: 10. The CDR3 runs 16 residues. The CDR3 DNA is TGTGCCAGCACCCAGCCCCGAGCGGGGGGCACAGATACGCAGTATTTT. Its protein is CASTQPRAGGTDTQYF. The full variable domain, rest sourced from reference TRBV7-9 and TRBJ2-3, is DTGVSQNPRHKITKRGQNVTFRCDPISEHNRLYWYRQTLGQGPEFLTYFQNEAQLEKSRLLSDRFSAERPKGSFSTLEIQRTEQGDSAMYLCASTQPRAGGTDTQYFGPGTRLTVL.

CDR3 bases: TGTGCCAGCAGCTTAATTACGGGGGGCCTTACAGATACGCAGTATTTT. As protein: CASSLITGGLTDTQYF. This chain uses TRBV7-2 with TRBJ2-3; D may be TRBD2 (7 bases). Per germline, CDR1 SGHTA and CDR2 FQGNSA. The CDR3 contains 16 residues. V lost 2 bases to trimming and J lost 3 bases, with 15 bases between them.

A note on this clone: Other DNA sequences in this specimen translate into the identical CDR3. The chain uses TRBV18 and TRBJ2-3; weak D call: TRBD1 (5 bases). Germline values: CDR1 KGHSH, CDR2 LQKENI. V lost 3 bases, J lost 7 bases, and 8 bases lay in between. The CDR3 is made up of 12 amino acids. This CDR3 reads CASSPGANTQYF. The CDR3 DNA reads TGTGCCAGCTCACCTGGGGCAAATACGCAGTATTTT.

J is TRBJ2-1 and V is TRBV28; D possibly corresponds to TRBD2 (7 bases). Trimming shortened V by 3 bases and J by 5 bases, and 17 bases separated the two germline ends. Germline values: CDR1 MDHEN, CDR2 SYDVKM. The CDR3 is 16 amino acids. The CDR3 region is CASSFMVGGLNNEQFF. In DNA, the CDR3 is TGTGCCAGCAGTTTTATGGTGGGGGGGCTCAACAATGAGCAGTTCTTC.